One sample yielded the 2 T cell receptor beta chains listed below, sequenced in a study of tumor-infiltrating lymphocytes in localized non-small cell lung cancer. The repertoire was sequenced with immunoSEQ multiplex PCR; TCRdb's copy has only in-frame clones and lacks some. This table has approximately 3,800 clones, 66% appearing once. Sequencing was performed on uninvolved lung tissue not adjacent to the tumor. All receptors come from a human donor with non-small cell lung cancer.

V and J are TRBV7-2 and TRBJ1-2, with D possibly matching TRBD1 (6 bases). The CDR3 is 17 residues long. Trimming stripped 0 bases from V and 10 bases from J, with 24 bases between. In germline, CDR1 is SGHTA, CDR2 FQGNSA. CDR3 nucleotide sequence: TGTGCCAGCAGCTTAGCTACGGACAGCATCCTTCCCGGGGTCTACACCTTC. Protein product: CASSLATDSILPGVYTF.

This clone was detected only once. The CDR3 DNA reads TGTGCCAGCAGTGATCGTGGCGGGGAGCAGTTCTTC. It yields the protein CASSDRGGEQFF. J is TRBJ2-1 and V is TRBV2; maybe TRBD2 (5 bases). Germline V lookup: CDR1 SNHLY, CDR2 FYNNEI. CDR3 length equals 12 residues. V shed 3 bases and J shed 10 bases, with 10 bases lying between them.